The clone carrying this TCR beta chain was observed a single time. The antigen is not known. Produced via immunoSEQ multiplex PCR; TCRdb's table is partial and in-frame only. The table records just under 35,000 clones, approximately 90% of them present only once. CDR1 and CDR2 (germline): SGDLS, YYNGEE. V trimming: 5 bases; J trimming: 7 bases; junction bases outside the gene matches: 13. There are 15 residues in the CDR3. The sample is drawn from a study of T cells in localized non-small cell lung cancer. Study conclusions and caveats: There was an association of higher blood T cell density with longer overall survival. As only one tumor region underwent sequencing, heterogeneity remains possible.

The J gene is TRBJ2-7, the V gene TRBV9; TRBD1 matches at 9 bases. This receptor was identified in a female donor over 55 with stage II lung adenocarcinoma. The input for sequencing was peripheral blood mononuclear cells, taken before any cancer treatment. The CDR3 protein is CASSGTGKADGEQYF. DNA for the CDR3: TGTGCCAGCAGTGGGACAGGGAAGGCAGATGGGGAGCAGTACTTC.